This note documents a single TCR beta chain sequence. The CDR3 length is 16 residues. The germline gives CDR1 LNHNV, CDR2 YYDKDF (reference sequence). Trimming at V came to 2 bases and at J to 4 bases, leaving 6 bases not matched to a gene. Libraries were prepared by immunoSEQ multiplex PCR; TCRdb keeps only in-frame clonotypes and omits some of them. Of around 100,000 clones listed, about 88% were seen once; the top ten hold roughly 18%. These data belong to a study of control samples from healthy donors and cancer patients. V and J are TRBV15 and TRBJ2-2, with TRBD2 matching over 8 bases. This receptor was obtained from a woman aged 45-65 years in good health. Sequencing input: blood. CDR3 residues: CATSRKREPVTGELFF. The CDR3 DNA reads TGTGCCACCAGCAGAAAGCGGGAGCCGGTCACCGGGGAGCTGTTTTTT.